This passage covers 29 T cell receptor beta chains from one sample sequenced in a study of cytomegalovirus exposure and HLA in healthy donors. In the PCR, 60 Vbeta and 13 Jbeta primers were used. Method: immunoSEQ multiplex PCR; TCRdb's copy keeps in-frame clones and lacks some. The sample has 130,000 to 150,000 clones, less than 10% seen once. What was sequenced was PBMCs. These receptors originate from a male donor in good health and CMV-seronegative.

Only a few counts were recorded for this clone. The chain couples TRBV18 to TRBJ1-2, with D possibly being TRBD1 (6 bases). The ends were cut back, 3 bases at V and 3 bases at J, with 11 bases in the middle. The CDR3 is 14 residues long. Looked up from germline, CDR1 is KGHSH and CDR2 is LQKENI. The CDR3 region has the DNA TGTGCCAGCTCACCCCTAGGGGGTTACTATGGCTACACCTTC. It codes for CASSPLGGYYGYTF.

The V call is TRBV7-2, the J call TRBJ1-2; TRBD1 matches 9 bases. The germline V gene has CDR1 SGHTA and CDR2 FQGNSA. The junction had 4 bases not matched to a gene; V was cut back by 1 base and J by 4 bases. The CDR3 consists of 15 residues. DNA for the CDR3: TGTGCCAGCAGCTTAGGGACAGGGGAGCTCTATGGCTACACCTTC. Amino acids: CASSLGTGELYGYTF. The full variable domain, completed using reference TRBV7-2 and TRBJ1-2, is GAGVSQSPSNKVTEKGKDVELRCDPISGHTALYWYRQSLGQGLEFLIYFQGNSAPDKSGLPSDRFSAERTGGSVSTLTIQRTQQEDSAVYLCASSLGTGELYGYTFGSGTRLTVV.

This chain uses TRBV7-6 with TRBJ2-6; no reliable D call. V was clipped by 3 bases and J by 1 base, with 10 bases between them. In germline, CDR1 is SGHVS, CDR2 FNYEAQ. This CDR3 has 16 residues. CDR3 DNA: TGTGCCAGCAGCTTGTCAGTTCCGTCTGGGGCCAACGTCCTGACTTTC. Amino acid sequence: CASSLSVPSGANVLTF. Supplemented by reference TRBV7-6 and TRBJ2-6, the full variable domain reads GAGVSQSPRYKVTKRGQDVALRCDPISGHVSLYWYRQALGQGPEFLTYFNYEAQQDKSGLPNDRFSAERPEGSISTLTIQRTEQRDSAMYRCASSLSVPSGANVLTFGAGSRLTVL.

This clone showed up just a few times. This chain links TRBV29-1 with TRBJ1-2; 7 bases line up with TRBD1. The germline V gene encodes CDR1 SQVTM and CDR2 ANQGSEA. After removal of 6 bases from V and 6 bases from J, the junction contained 4 bases not matched to a gene. The CDR3 extends over 11 amino acids. The CDR3 region is CSVTTGDGYTF. The CDR3 nucleotides read TGCAGCGTAACAACAGGGGATGGCTACACCTTC.

Only a few counts were recorded for this clone. The chain carries TRBV7-9 and TRBJ1-4; 7 nucleotides align to TRBD1. The CDR3 spans 16 residues. The germline V gene encodes CDR1 SEHNR and CDR2 FQNEAQ (reference sequence). V lost 5 bases and J lost 8; bases outside the gene matches: 14. The CDR3 protein is CASSDRHRDSWEKLFF. CDR3 in DNA: TGTGCCAGCAGCGATAGACACAGGGACAGTTGGGAAAAACTGTTTTTT.

The chain couples TRBV28 to TRBJ1-2; D possibly corresponds to TRBD1 (6 bases). The CDR3 runs 15 residues. Germline loops: CDR1 MDHEN, CDR2 SYDVKM. Between the trimmed V and J ends, which lost 6 bases and 0 bases, there was a span of 14 bases. This chain's CDR3 is CASSQWGGTNYGYTF. The DNA for the CDR3 is TGTGCCAGCAGCCAGTGGGGGGGCACTAACTATGGCTACACCTTC.

This clone has more than one count but fewer than ten. The V gene is TRBV19, the J gene TRBJ1-2; 7 positions agree with TRBD1. The germline V gene has CDR1 LNHDA and CDR2 SQIVND (reference sequence). CDR3 length equals 13 residues. After removal of 6 bases from V and 2 bases from J, the junction contained 3 bases not matched to a gene. As DNA, the CDR3 is TGTGCCAGTAGCTTACAGGGGAACTATGGCTACACCTTC. This sequence encodes CASSLQGNYGYTF.

V gene TRBV19 combines with J gene TRBJ2-1; TRBD2 might be the D (5 bases). V was cut by 7 bases and J by 8 bases, with 18 bases left in between. CDR3 length equals 14 residues. Germline assignment: CDR1 LNHDA and CDR2 SQIVND (reference sequence). The CDR3 region has the DNA TGTGCCAGTACCCCCCTCGATAGGGAGCATGAGCAGTTCTTC. Encoded protein: CASTPLDREHEQFF.

This clone was picked up a small number of times. The chain joins TRBV5-4 to TRBJ2-7; 11 bases align to TRBD2. J lost 0 bases, V lost 4 bases, and 3 bases had no gene match. Germline assignment: CDR1 SGHNT and CDR2 YYREEE (reference sequence). CDR3 size: 15 residues. The CDR3 nucleotides are TGTGCCAGCAGCCCGACTAGCGGGGCCTCCTACGAGCAGTACTTC. It yields the protein CASSPTSGASYEQYF.

The J gene is TRBJ2-5, the V gene TRBV27, with a weak D call TRBD1 (5 bases). Germline V CDR1 and CDR2: MNHEY, SMNVEV (reference sequence). There are 18 residues in the CDR3. V gave up 2 bases and J gave up 2 bases, with 21 bases separating them. CDR3 nucleotides: TGTGCCAGCAGTTTAAGGTGGCAGGGCTTAATGGGGCAAGAGACCCAGTACTTC. It encodes CASSLRWQGLMGQETQYF.

This clone was counted only a few times. The J gene is TRBJ1-2, the V gene TRBV6-6, with 7 bases fitting TRBD1. CDR1 and CDR2 from the germline V gene are MNHNY and SVGAGI (reference sequence). The CDR3 spans 14 residues. Germline trimming cut 2 bases from V and 8 bases from J; bases unmatched to any gene: 8. The CDR3 protein is CASSYPTGVGGYTF. The CDR3 DNA reads as TGTGCCAGCAGTTACCCTACAGGGGTAGGAGGCTACACCTTC.

The rearrangement uses TRBV9 and TRBJ2-1; the D gene is possibly TRBD1 (7 bases). The CDR3 sequence is 16 residues long. Germline V gives CDR1 SGDLS, CDR2 YYNGEE. Trimming pared 1 base from V and 8 bases from J, leaving 19 bases between. The CDR3 is CASSVRGRGAGHEQFF. The CDR3 DNA sequence: TGTGCCAGCAGCGTAAGGGGGCGCGGGGCAGGGCATGAGCAGTTCTTC.

The sample holds a few counts of this clone. The genes are TRBV28 and TRBJ1-6; 9 nucleotides match TRBD1. Germline lookup yields CDR1 MDHEN and CDR2 SYDVKM. The CDR3 is made up of 15 amino acids. The J segment lost 8 bases and the V segment lost 5 bases, leaving 7 bases of the junction unmatched. The CDR3 here is CASSPDRDRDSPLHF. CDR3 nucleotide sequence: TGTGCCAGCAGTCCTGACCGGGACAGGGATTCACCCCTCCACTTT.

The V call is TRBV4-1, the J call TRBJ2-2; tentatively, D is TRBD2 (6 bases). The germline V gene has CDR1 MGHRA and CDR2 YSYEKL. V was trimmed by 4 bases and J by 7 bases, leaving 16 bases between them. The CDR3 runs 15 residues. In DNA, the CDR3 is TGCGCCAGCAGCCTCGGGACTCCTTTTGGCGGGGAGCTGTTTTTT. It encodes CASSLGTPFGGELFF.

The rearrangement links TRBV2 to TRBJ1-2, with unresolved D. Trimming stripped 7 bases from V and 8 bases from J, with 14 bases between. This CDR3 comprises 12 residues. Germline V CDR1 and CDR2: SNHLY, FYNNEI. The CDR3 DNA is TGTGCCAGCACCTTGGACTTGGCAGGCTACACCTTC. It specifies CASTLDLAGYTF.

This clone was observed a handful of times. The chain links TRBV5-6 to TRBJ1-1, with no clear D. Per germline, CDR1 SGHDT and CDR2 YYEEEE. V shed 2 bases and J shed 11 bases, with 16 bases lying between them. This CDR3 is 13 amino acids long. The CDR3 here is CASSFTVERGAFF. The CDR3 bases are TGTGCCAGCAGCTTCACGGTGGAGAGAGGGGCTTTCTTT.

The chain joins TRBV6-1 to TRBJ2-3; no clear D gene. The CDR3 extends over 14 amino acids. V was trimmed by 6 bases and J by 2 bases, leaving 12 bases between them. CDR1 and CDR2 (germline): MNHNS, SASEGT. The DNA for the CDR3 is TGTGCCAGCAGGGTGCATAGCCTCACAGATACGCAGTATTTT. It is translated as CASRVHSLTDTQYF.

The CDR3 loop reads CASRSARTGRDYGYTF. The CDR3 nucleotides are TGTGCCAGCAGGTCGGCTCGGACAGGGCGGGACTATGGCTACACCTTC. The chain links TRBV27 to TRBJ1-2, with 8 bases identical to TRBD1. The junction had 12 bases not matched to a gene; V was cut back by 6 bases and J by 3 bases. The CDR3 spans 16 residues. In germline, CDR1 is MNHEY, CDR2 SMNVEV (reference sequence).

The rearrangement uses TRBV11-3 and TRBJ2-1; possible D gene TRBD1, 5 bases. The CDR3 contains 15 residues. CDR1 is SGHNT, CDR2 YENEEA, per germline. The ends were cut back, 3 bases at V and 6 bases at J, with 15 bases in the middle. The CDR3 nucleotides are TGTGCCAGCAGCTTGGATATCAGGGTCAGCAATGAGCAGTTCTTC. Amino acids: CASSLDIRVSNEQFF.

The gene calls are TRBV27 and TRBJ1-1; 10 nucleotides agree with TRBD1. With V trimmed by 5 bases and J by 4 bases, 7 bases remained unmatched. The germline V gene has CDR1 MNHEY and CDR2 SMNVEV (reference sequence). The CDR3 covers 15 residues. The CDR3 spells CASSAWDRGGTEAFF. CDR3 DNA sequence: TGTGCCAGCAGTGCCTGGGACAGGGGCGGCACTGAAGCTTTCTTT.

This chain uses TRBV10-2 with TRBJ1-5, with a weak D call TRBD1 (6 bases). The CDR3 is 14 amino acids. Trimming took off 0 bases at V and 5 bases at J, with 8 bases between the two ends. The germline V gene has CDR1 WSHSY and CDR2 SAAADI. The CDR3 region has the DNA TGCGCCAGCAGTGAGTCTGGGGGCGATCAGCCCCAGCATTTT. Protein sequence: CASSESGGDQPQHF.

This clone was recorded a few times. The gene calls are TRBV4-1 and TRBJ1-4; 8 bases agree with TRBD1. Per germline, CDR1 MGHRA and CDR2 YSYEKL. The junction had 4 bases not matched to a gene; V was cut back by 4 bases and J by 3 bases. CDR3 size: 15 residues. The CDR3 bases are TGCGCCAGCAGCCGCATCAGGGGGCCTAATGAAAAACTGTTTTTT. Translating gives CASSRIRGPNEKLFF.

CDR3 sequence: CASSLKGANEQYF. The CDR3 nucleotides read TGTGCCAGCAGCTTAAAAGGGGCGAACGAGCAGTACTTC. The chain recombines TRBV11-2 with TRBJ2-7; D perhaps matches TRBD1 (5 bases). V lost 2 bases to trimming and J lost 5 bases, with 10 bases between them. The CDR3 runs 13 residues. In germline, CDR1 is SGHAT, CDR2 FQNNGV.

This clone was detected a few times. The V gene is TRBV27, the J gene TRBJ2-5; tentatively, D is TRBD2 (5 bases). The CDR3 extends over 14 amino acids. Trimming took off 2 bases at V and 2 bases at J, with 9 bases between the two ends. Germline CDR1 reads MNHEY; CDR2 reads SMNVEV (reference sequence). For the CDR3, the DNA is TGTGCCAGCAGTTTAATCCGGGGACAAGAGACCCAGTACTTC. This translates into CASSLIRGQETQYF.

The rearrangement uses TRBV28 and TRBJ1-1; TRBD1 is a possible D gene (5 bases). With 8 bases removed from V and 4 bases from J, the gap between germline ends came to 8 bases. The germline V gene has CDR1 MDHEN and CDR2 SYDVKM. CDR3 length: 11 residues. The CDR3 DNA follows: TGTGCCAGCCGGGGGGGCACTGAAGCTTTCTTT. Encoded protein: CASRGGTEAFF.

The table lists this clone with a few counts. The rearrangement joins TRBV6-5 to TRBJ2-3; D is unclear. V dropped 7 bases and J dropped 6 bases, with 8 bases sitting between them. The CDR3 totals 11 residues. Per germline, CDR1 MNHEY and CDR2 SVGAGI. CDR3 nucleotide sequence: TGTGCCAGCACCAACAGTGATACGCAGTATTTT. Its translation: CASTNSDTQYF.

This clone was seen only a few times. V gene TRBV6-5 combines with J gene TRBJ1-1; perhaps TRBD1 as D (6 bases). Germline-derived CDR1 and CDR2 are MNHEY and SVGAGI. The V end lost 1 base, the J end lost 4 bases, and 13 bases lay between the germline ends. The CDR3 totals 15 residues. In DNA, the CDR3 is TGTGCCAGCAGTTACTTCTCGGGGGGCGGCACTGAAGCTTTCTTT. This codes for CASSYFSGGGTEAFF.

The genes are TRBV5-1 and TRBJ2-2; D might be TRBD1 (5 bases). The V gene lost 4 bases and the J gene lost 4 bases, with 14 bases spanning the gap. Germline CDR1 reads SGHRS; CDR2 reads YFSETQ. There are 15 residues in the CDR3. The CDR3 DNA follows: TGCGCCAGCAGCATCGGTGGGGCTAGCACCGGGGAGCTGTTTTTT. Translation: CASSIGGASTGELFF.

This clone has a handful of counts. This chain joins TRBV19 and TRBJ2-5; TRBD1 aligns across 7 bases. V was clipped by 0 bases and J by 6 bases; unmatched bases: 4. CDR1 and CDR2 from the germline V gene are LNHDA and SQIVND (reference sequence). This CDR3 comprises 14 residues. The CDR3 here is CASSIDRDSQTQYF. In DNA, the CDR3 is TGTGCCAGTAGTATAGATCGGGACAGCCAGACCCAGTACTTC.